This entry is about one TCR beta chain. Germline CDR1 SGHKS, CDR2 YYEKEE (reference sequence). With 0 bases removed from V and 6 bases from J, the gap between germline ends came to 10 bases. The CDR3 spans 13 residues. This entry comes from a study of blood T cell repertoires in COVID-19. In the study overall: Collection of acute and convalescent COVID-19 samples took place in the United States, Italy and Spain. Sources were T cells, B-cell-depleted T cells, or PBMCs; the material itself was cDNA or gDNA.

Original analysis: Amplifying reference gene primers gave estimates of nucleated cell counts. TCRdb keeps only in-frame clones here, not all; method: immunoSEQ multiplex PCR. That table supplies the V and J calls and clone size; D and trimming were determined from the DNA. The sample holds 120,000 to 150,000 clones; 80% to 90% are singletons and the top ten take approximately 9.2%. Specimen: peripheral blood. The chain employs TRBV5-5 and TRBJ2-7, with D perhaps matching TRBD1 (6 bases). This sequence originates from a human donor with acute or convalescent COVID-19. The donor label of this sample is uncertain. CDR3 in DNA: TGTGCCAGCAGCTTGGACAGGGTGGCCGAGCAGTACTTC. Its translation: CASSLDRVAEQYF.